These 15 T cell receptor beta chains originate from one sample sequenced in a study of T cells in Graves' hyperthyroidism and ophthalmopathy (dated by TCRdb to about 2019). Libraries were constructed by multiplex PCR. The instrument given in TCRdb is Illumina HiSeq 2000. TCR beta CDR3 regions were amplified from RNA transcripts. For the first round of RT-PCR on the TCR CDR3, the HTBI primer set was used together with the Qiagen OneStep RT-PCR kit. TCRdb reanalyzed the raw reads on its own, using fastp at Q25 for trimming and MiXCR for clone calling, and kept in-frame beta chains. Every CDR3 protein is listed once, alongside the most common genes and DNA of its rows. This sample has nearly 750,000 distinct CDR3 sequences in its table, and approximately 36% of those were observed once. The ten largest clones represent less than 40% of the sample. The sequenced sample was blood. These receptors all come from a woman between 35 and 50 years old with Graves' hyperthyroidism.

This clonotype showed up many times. The CDR3 spells CAIRDDRGGTQNTEAFF. The CDR3 DNA sequence: TGTGCCATCAGAGACGACAGAGGAGGAACTCAGAACACTGAAGCTTTCTTT. The chain joins TRBV10-3 to TRBJ1-1, with D perhaps matching TRBD1 (5 bases). Trimming removed 6 bases at V and 1 base at J, with 21 bases between. CDR3 size: 17 residues. Germline CDR1 and CDR2: ENHRY and SYGVKD.

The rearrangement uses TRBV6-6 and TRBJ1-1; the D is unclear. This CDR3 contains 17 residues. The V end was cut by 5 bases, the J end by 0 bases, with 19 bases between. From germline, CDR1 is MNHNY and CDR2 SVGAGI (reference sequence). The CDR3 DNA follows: TGTGCCAGCAGTGTAAGCACAAAGGGTCCAATGAACACTGAAGCTTTCTTT. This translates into CASSVSTKGPMNTEAFF.

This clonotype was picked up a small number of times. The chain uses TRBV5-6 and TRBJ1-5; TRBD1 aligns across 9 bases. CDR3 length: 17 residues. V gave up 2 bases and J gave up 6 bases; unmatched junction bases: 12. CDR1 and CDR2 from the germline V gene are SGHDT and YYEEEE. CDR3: CASSFSPGQGTGQPQHF. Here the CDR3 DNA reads TGTGCCAGCAGCTTTAGCCCCGGACAGGGGACCGGTCAGCCCCAGCATTTT. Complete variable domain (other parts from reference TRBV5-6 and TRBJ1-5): DAGVTQSPTHLIKTRGQQVTLRCSPKSGHDTVSWYQQALGQGPQFIFQYYEEEERQRGNFPDRFSGHQFPNYSSELNVNALLLGDSALYLCASSFSPGQGTGQPQHFGDGTRLSIL.

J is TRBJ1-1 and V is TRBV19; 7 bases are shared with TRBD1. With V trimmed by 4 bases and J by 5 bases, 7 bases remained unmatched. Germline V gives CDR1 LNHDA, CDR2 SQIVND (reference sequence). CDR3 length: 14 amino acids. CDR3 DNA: TGTGCCAGTAGTACGGGACAGTGGGAAACTGAAGCTTTCTTT. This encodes CASSTGQWETEAFF.

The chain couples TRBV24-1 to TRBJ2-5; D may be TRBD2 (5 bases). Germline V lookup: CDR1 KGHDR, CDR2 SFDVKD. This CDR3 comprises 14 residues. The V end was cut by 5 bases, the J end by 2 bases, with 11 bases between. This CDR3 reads CATSASRGQETQYF. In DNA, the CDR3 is TGTGCCACCAGTGCTAGTCGCGGGCAAGAGACCCAGTACTTC.

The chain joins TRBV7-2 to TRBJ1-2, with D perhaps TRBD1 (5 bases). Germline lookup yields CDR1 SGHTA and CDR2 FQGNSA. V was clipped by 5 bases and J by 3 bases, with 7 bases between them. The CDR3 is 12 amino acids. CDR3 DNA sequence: TGTGCCAGCAGCGGGGGGTACTATGGCTACACCTTC. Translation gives CASSGGYYGYTF.

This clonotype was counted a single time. CDR3 bases: TGTGCCAGCCAAGTCCCGGGCTCCTACGAGCAGTACTTC. Amino acids: CASQVPGSYEQYF. The chain couples TRBV6-5 to TRBJ2-7; no firm D call. CDR1 is MNHEY and CDR2 is SVGAGI in the germline V gene. Deletions cut 8 bases from V and 0 bases from J, with 11 bases between. This CDR3 has 13 residues.

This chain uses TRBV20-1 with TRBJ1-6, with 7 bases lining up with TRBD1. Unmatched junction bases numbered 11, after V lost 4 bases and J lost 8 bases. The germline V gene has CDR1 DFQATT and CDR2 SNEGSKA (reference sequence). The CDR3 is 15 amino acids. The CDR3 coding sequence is TGCAGTGCTACCGACAGGGCTGGTGGTTATTCACCCCTCCACTTT. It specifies CSATDRAGGYSPLHF.

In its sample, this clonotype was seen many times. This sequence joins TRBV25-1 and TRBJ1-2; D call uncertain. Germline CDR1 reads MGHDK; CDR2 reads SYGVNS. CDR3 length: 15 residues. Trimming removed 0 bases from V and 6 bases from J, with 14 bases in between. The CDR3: CASSEYIRGSDGYTF. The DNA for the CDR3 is TGTGCCAGCAGTGAATATATTCGGGGTAGCGATGGCTACACCTTC.

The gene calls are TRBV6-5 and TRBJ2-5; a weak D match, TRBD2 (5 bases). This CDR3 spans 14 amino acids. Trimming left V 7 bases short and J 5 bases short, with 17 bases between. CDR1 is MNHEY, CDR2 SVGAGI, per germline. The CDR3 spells CASTNFKERETQYF. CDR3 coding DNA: TGTGCCAGCACCAACTTTAAGGAGCGGGAGACCCAGTACTTC.

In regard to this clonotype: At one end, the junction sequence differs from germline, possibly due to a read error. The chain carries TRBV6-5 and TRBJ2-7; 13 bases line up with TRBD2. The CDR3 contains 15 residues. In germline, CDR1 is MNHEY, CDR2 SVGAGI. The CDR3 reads CASRRTSGSSYGQYF. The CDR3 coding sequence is TGTGCCAGCAGGAGGACTAGCGGGAGCTCCTACGGGCAGTACTTC.

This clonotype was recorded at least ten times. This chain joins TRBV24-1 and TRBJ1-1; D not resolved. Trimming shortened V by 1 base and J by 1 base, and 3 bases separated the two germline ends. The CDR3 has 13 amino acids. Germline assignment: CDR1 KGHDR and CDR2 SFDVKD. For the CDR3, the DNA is TGTGCCACCAGTGATTTAGGGAACACTGAAGCTTTCTTT. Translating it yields CATSDLGNTEAFF.

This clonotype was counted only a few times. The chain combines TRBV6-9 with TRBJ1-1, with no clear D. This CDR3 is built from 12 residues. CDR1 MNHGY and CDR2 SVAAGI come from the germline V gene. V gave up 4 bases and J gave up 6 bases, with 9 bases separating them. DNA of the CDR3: TGTGCCAGCAGTTTTCAGATTGCTGAAGCTTTCTTT. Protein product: CASSFQIAEAFF.

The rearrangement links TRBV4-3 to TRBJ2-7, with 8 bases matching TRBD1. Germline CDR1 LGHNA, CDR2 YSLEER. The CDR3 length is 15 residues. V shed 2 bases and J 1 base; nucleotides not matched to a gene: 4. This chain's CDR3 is CASSQRQGRSYEQYF. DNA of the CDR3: TGCGCCAGCAGCCAACGACAGGGGCGGTCCTACGAGCAGTACTTC.

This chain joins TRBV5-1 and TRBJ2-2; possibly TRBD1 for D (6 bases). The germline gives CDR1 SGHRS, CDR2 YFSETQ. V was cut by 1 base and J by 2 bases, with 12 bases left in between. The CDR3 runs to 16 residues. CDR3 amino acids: CASSLSRTVNTGELFF. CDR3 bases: TGCGCCAGCAGCTTGTCCCGGACAGTCAACACCGGGGAGCTGTTTTTT.